Following are 11 T cell receptor beta chains from one sample sequenced in a study of T cells expressing NK-cell markers. Reanalyzing the 5' RACE reads, TCRdb keeps one entry per CDR3 protein, without DNA. This sample contains about half a million distinct CDR3 sequences. The material sequenced was blood T cells: a sorted CD56 or NKG2C T cell subset, CD4+ or CD8+ T cells, or bulk PBMC T cells (not recorded which). The receptors derive from a woman between 45 and 60 years old in good health.

This rearrangement joins TRBV9 to TRBJ2-3; TCRdb calls TRBD2, which cannot be checked without DNA. The CDR3 totals 16 residues. Germline V CDR1 and CDR2: SGDLS, YYNGEE. The CDR3 spells CASSSGLAGLTDTQYF.

This sequence joins TRBV7-8 and TRBJ2-5. The CDR3 consists of 11 residues. CDR1 and CDR2 (germline): SGHVS, FQNEAQ. CDR3 region: CASSSGFAQYF. Using reference TRBV7-8 and TRBJ2-5 for the parts outside the CDR3, the full variable domain is GAGVSQSPRYKVAKRGQDVALRCDPISGHVSLFWYQQALGQGPEFLTYFQNEAQLDKSGLPSDRFFAERPEGSVSTLKIQRTQQEDSAVYLCASSSGFAQYFGPGTRLLVL.

The J gene is TRBJ1-1, the V gene TRBV12-3 or TRBV12-4; TCRdb picks TRBD1, but there is no DNA to check that call. The CDR3 length is 13 residues. CDR3 in amino acids: CASSWGVRGIAFF.

V usage is TRBV7-9 and J usage is TRBJ1-1; TCRdb calls TRBD1, which cannot be checked without DNA. Germline V gene lookup returns CDR1 SEHNR and CDR2 FQNEAQ (reference sequence). This CDR3 has 14 residues. CDR3 residues: CASSLVGARAEAFF. Together with reference TRBV7-9 and TRBJ1-1, the CDR3 gives the full variable domain: DTGVSQNPRHKITKRGQNVTFRCDPISEHNRLYWYRQTLGQGPEFLTYFQNEAQLEKSRLLSDRFSAERPKGSFSTLEIQRTEQGDSAMYLCASSLVGARAEAFFGQGTRLTVV.

V usage is TRBV5-1 and J usage is TRBJ1-2. Germline V CDR1 and CDR2: SGHRS, YFSETQ. The CDR3 has 15 residues. CDR3 protein: CASSLDGQANYGYTF.

J is TRBJ2-7 and V is TRBV9; TCRdb's D gene call, TRBD2, goes unchecked for lack of DNA. Germline V lookup: CDR1 SGDLS, CDR2 YYNGEE. The CDR3 runs to 15 residues. The CDR3 region is CASSADRLAGREQYF.

The CDR3 loop is CASSFNRARDTDTQYF. The J gene is TRBJ2-3, the V gene TRBV5-1; the D call of TRBD1 rests on TCRdb alone, since no DNA is present to check it. Per the germline V gene, CDR1 is SGHRS and CDR2 is YFSETQ. The CDR3 loop spans 16 amino acids.

J is TRBJ2-1 and V is TRBV7-6; TCRdb selects TRBD2, and the lack of DNA leaves this call unchecked. Per germline, CDR1 SGHVS and CDR2 FNYEAQ. There are 16 residues in the CDR3. CDR3 loop: CASSLAPGLAGHEQFF.

The chain employs TRBV29-1 and TRBJ2-3; TCRdb picks TRBD2, but there is no DNA to check that call. Germline CDR1 and CDR2: SQVTM and ANQGSEA. The CDR3 is 12 amino acids. This CDR3 is CSVSALTDTQYF.

The V and J genes are TRBV12-3 or TRBV12-4 and TRBJ2-1; without DNA, the TCRdb call of TRBD2 cannot be checked. The CDR3 loop spans 14 amino acids. CDR3 in amino acids: CASTLARGSNEQFF.

The CDR3 reads CSVVAASTTGELFF. The chain carries TRBV29-1 and TRBJ2-2. Germline V gene data show CDR1 as SQVTM and CDR2 as ANQGSEA. This CDR3 has 14 amino acids.